This entry is about one T cell receptor (beta chain). The protocol was immunoSEQ multiplex PCR, while the TCRdb copy is restricted to in-frame clones and leaves out a portion. The sample gives about 90,000 clones, less than 85% of which show up once; 7% is in the top ten. The entry originates in a study of blood T cell repertoires in COVID-19. Losses at the gene ends were 3 bases for V and 5 bases for J; bases not matched to a gene: 10. The CDR3 has 15 amino acids. Germline assignment: CDR1 LGHDT and CDR2 YNNKEL (reference sequence). Source material: peripheral blood. The TCR originated in a man between 65 and 85 years old with acute or convalescent COVID-19. The chain has TRBV3-1 (or the pseudogene TRBV3-2) and TRBJ2-7; 7 bases fit TRBD2. The CDR3 loop is CASSHFRRERNEQYF. DNA for the CDR3: TGTGCCAGCAGCCACTTCCGGCGGGAGAGGAACGAGCAGTACTTC.